The clone carrying this TCR beta chain was seen a handful of times. Antigen: not known. Other DNA sequences within the sample encode an identical CDR3. The sample originates from a study of beta chain features in type 1 diabetes. Study findings and constraints: Type 1 diabetes patients showed fewer insertions and more deletions at VDJ junctions. PCR might favor shorter templates, but any such skew would affect patients and controls equally.

Researchers reported sorting CD4+ naive, central memory, regulatory and stem cell-like memory cells via CD45RO/CCR7/CD25/CD127/CD95/CD27. Germline-derived CDR1 and CDR2 are KGHSH and LQKENI. Trimming cost V 3 bases and J 2 bases; bases outside gene matches: 3. The CDR3 totals 15 residues. Reverse transcription of all isolated RNA meant that expressed TCRB transcripts were sequenced. TCRdb's copy holds only in-frame clones and misses some; the assay was immunoSEQ multiplex PCR. The sample lists around 450,000 clones; roughly an eighth were seen once. The V call is TRBV18, the J call TRBJ2-1; 8 nucleotides line up with TRBD1. The clonotype was recovered from a young woman in good health. Sequencing used naive CD4+ T cells from blood. The CDR3 sequence is CASSPGTGAYNEQFF. The CDR3 nucleotides are TGTGCCAGCTCACCCGGGACAGGTGCCTACAATGAGCAGTTCTTC.